This TCR beta chain emerged from a study of identical twins (dated by TCRdb to 2016 to 2017). A note on the overall study: To test whether fetal clonotypes persist, this study deep-sequenced TCR alpha and beta repertoires from monozygotic twins, from unrelated adults of various ages, and from cord blood. Replicate twin experiments were performed at different times using different library preparation protocols to rule out contamination. Here is what the overall study found, with its caveats: Abundant cord blood beta clonotypes had fewer insertions, young adult naive repertoires showed a similar but weaker trend, and memory repertoires showed no such trend. Compared with coincidental sharing between unrelated individuals, out-of-frame TCR alpha sequences shared between twins showed an excess of sequences with low generation probability. Out-of-frame TCR alpha sharing in monozygotic twins was systematically underestimated by recombination models, whereas sharing between unrelated individuals was in agreement with the recombination models. Conclusions relied on cross-sectional statistical analysis, since the same donors could not be followed over many years. A weaker excess of twin sharing was found in beta out-of-frame sequences because the signal-to-noise ratio was lowered by fewer shared sequences. Zero-insertion analyses could be partly confounded by invariant T cells such as MAIT and iNKT, though diverse VJ usage argued against such confounding for most clonotypes.

Receptors were amplified or captured by 5' RACE. Instrument used: Illumina HiSeq 2000. A universal primer binding site was introduced by template switching, and a unique molecular identifier was present in the final cDNA, enabling accurate counting of TCR cDNA molecules. Specific primers in the conserved constant-segment region were used to synthesize first-strand cDNA for the TCR alpha and beta chains. To control for contamination, every cDNA library carried two barcodes: a SMART-Mk sample barcode plus Illumina barcodes. Two successive PCR steps introduced TruSeq adapter sequences along with Illumina sample barcodes. The Illumina HiSeq platform was used with custom primers to sequence TCR alpha and beta cDNA libraries. On the study's bioinformatics: Raw reads were processed with MiGEC to extract unique molecular identifiers, and MiXCR was used to determine CDR3 positions. Recombination models were inferred per individual with the repgenHMM and IGoR tools using an EM algorithm. Shared clonotype analysis was performed with the tcR package in R, normalizing sharing by the product of cloneset sizes. To study raw recombination free of thymic and clonal selection effects, out-of-frame nonproductive sequences were analyzed. Using fastp trimming at Q25 and MiXCR clonotype assembly, TCRdb reanalyzed the public sequencing data and kept in-frame beta chains. Rows merge per CDR3 protein into single entries with the most common DNA and genes. These V and J calls originate from TCRdb's pipeline instead of the authors' own analysis. The sample table lists roughly 290,000 distinct CDR3 sequences, roughly 10% of them with a count of one. About 7.1% of the sample lies in the top ten.

Every donor in the study was a healthy Caucasian. Three pairs of female monozygotic twins, all aged about 18 to 29 years, made up the twin cohort. CD4+ and CD8+ T cell populations were isolated with positive isolation kits from Invitrogen. This clonotype occurred a few times. The antigen this receptor binds is unknown. No per-base quality is available; no much larger clone lies one base away. CDR1 LGHDT and CDR2 YNNKEL are derived from the germline V gene (reference sequence). Measured from the cysteine to the phenylalanine, the CDR3 is 18 residues long. Only CDR3 DNA is held: 54 bases, read in frame from base 1. V lost 6 bases and J lost 3 bases; the stretch between them is 25 bases long. A further study also used this sample, focusing on yellow fever vaccine responses in identical twins. The second study, in turn, reports: The authors reported that the T cell response to vaccination in identical twins appeared partly convergent and partly personalized. In identical twins, the study followed T cell clones that responded to the vaccine with precision.

The V gene is TRBV3-1 and the J gene is TRBJ2-3, with a weak D call of TRBD2 (5 bases match). The sample was CD8+ T cells sorted from blood. The TCR comes from a woman younger than 30 in good health. The nucleotide sequence is given as TGTGCCAGCAGTTCTCGAACAACCGGGTCCCCGGGGACAGATACGCAGTATTTT. Translated, this is CASSSRTTGSPGTDTQYF.